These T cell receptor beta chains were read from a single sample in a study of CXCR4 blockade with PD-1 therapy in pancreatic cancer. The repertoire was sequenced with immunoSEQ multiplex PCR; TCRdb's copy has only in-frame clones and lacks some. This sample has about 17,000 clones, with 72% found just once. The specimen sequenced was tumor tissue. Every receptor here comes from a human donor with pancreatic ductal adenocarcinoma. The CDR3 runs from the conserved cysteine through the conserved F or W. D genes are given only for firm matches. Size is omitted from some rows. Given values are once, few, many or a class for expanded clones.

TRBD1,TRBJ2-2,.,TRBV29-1,CSVVGDSDNTGELFF,TGCAGCGTTGTGGGGGACAGCGATAACACCGGGGAGCTGTTTTTT
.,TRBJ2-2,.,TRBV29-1,CSVEEGVNVRGRNTGELFF,TGCAGCGTTGAAGAGGGGGTGAACGTTCGTGGGAGGAACACCGGGGAGCTGTTTTTT
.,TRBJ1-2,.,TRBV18,CASSPGGGAHYGYTF,TGTGCCAGCTCACCTGGGGGGGGCGCGCACTATGGCTACACCTTC
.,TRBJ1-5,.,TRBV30,CAWSGSNQPQHF,TGTGCCTGGAGCGGGAGCAATCAGCCCCAGCATTTT
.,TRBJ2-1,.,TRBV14,CASSLLAYNEQFF,TGTGCCAGCAGCCTCTTGGCGTACAATGAGCAGTTCTTC
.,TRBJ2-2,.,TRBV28,CASSWGLGSTGELFF,TGTGCCAGCAGTTGGGGACTCGGTAGCACCGGGGAGCTGTTTTTT
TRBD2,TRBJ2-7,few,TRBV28,CASSLGDYQYEQYF,TGTGCCAGCAGTTTAGGGGACTACCAATACGAGCAGTACTTC
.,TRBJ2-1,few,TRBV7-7,CASSLVEGRGNHEQFF,TGTGCCAGCAGCTTAGTGGAGGGCAGGGGAAATCATGAGCAGTTCTTC
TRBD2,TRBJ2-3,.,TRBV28,CASSFGLAARTDTQYF,TGTGCCAGCAGTTTCGGACTAGCGGCCCGCACAGATACGCAGTATTTT
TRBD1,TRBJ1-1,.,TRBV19,CASSRQGITEAFF,TGTGCCAGTAGTAGACAGGGGATCACTGAAGCTTTCTTT
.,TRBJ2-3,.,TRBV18,CASSTDSTSTDTQYF,TGTGCCAGCTCAACGGACAGTACTAGCACAGATACGCAGTATTTT
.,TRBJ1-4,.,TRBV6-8,CASRERQDEKLFF,TGTGCCAGCAGAGAAAGACAGGATGAAAAACTGTTTTTT
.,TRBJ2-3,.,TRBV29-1,CSVDIAVDTQYF,TGCAGCGTTGACATTGCGGTAGATACGCAGTATTTT
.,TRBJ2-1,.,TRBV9,CASSVFAEVSYNEQFF,TGTGCCAGCAGCGTATTCGCGGAAGTCAGTTACAATGAGCAGTTCTTC
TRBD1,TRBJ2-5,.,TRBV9,CASSVAEGDRGETQYF,TGTGCCAGCAGCGTAGCGGAGGGGGACAGGGGAGAGACCCAGTACTTC
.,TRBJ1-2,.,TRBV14,CASSQIGRGYTF,TGTGCCAGCAGCCAGATCGGGAGAGGCTACACCTTC
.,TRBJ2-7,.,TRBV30,CAWMNRLYEQYF,TGTGCCTGGATGAACCGCCTGTACGAGCAGTACTTC